This is a list of T cell receptor beta chains from one sample in a study of OX40 agonist ivuxolimab in advanced cancers. The protocol was immunoSEQ multiplex PCR, while the TCRdb copy is restricted to in-frame clones and leaves out a portion. The sample consists of approximately 24,000 clones, about four fifths of them appearing once. The sample in question was CD4+ or CD8+ T cells sorted from blood, obtained in a trial of the OX40 agonist ivuxolimab. The receptors here all came from an adult with an advanced solid tumor such as melanoma, head and neck, liver or kidney cancer. CDR3s include the opening cysteine and the closing phenylalanine or tryptophan. The order of the fields is J gene, D gene, clone size, V gene, CDR3 protein, CDR3 DNA. A D gene is named only where the DNA matches it firmly. Only part of the rows carry a size: once, few, many, or a class if the clone is expanded.

TRBJ2-1,TRBD2,once,TRBV12-5,CASGLVLAGDPGEQFF,TGTGCTAGTGGTTTGGTCCTAGCGGGAGACCCGGGTGAGCAGTTCTTC
TRBJ1-4,TRBD1,.,TRBV19,CASKKNRVQGNEKLFF,TGTGCCAGTAAGAAGAACAGGGTACAGGGGAATGAAAAACTGTTTTTT
TRBJ2-7,.,.,TRBV6-1,CASSVQGPNSEQYF,TGTGCCAGCAGTGTACAGGGACCGAATAGCGAGCAGTACTTC
TRBJ2-1,TRBD1,.,TRBV6-5,CASSYDRGNEQFF,TGTGCCAGCAGTTACGACAGGGGTAATGAGCAGTTCTTC
TRBJ2-7,TRBD2,.,TRBV28,CASSSLAGFSYEQYF,TGTGCCAGCAGTTCCCTAGCGGGATTCTCCTACGAGCAGTACTTC
TRBJ1-1,.,.,TRBV19,CASSIGQPNTEAFF,TGTGCCAGTAGTATAGGACAACCGAACACTGAAGCTTTCTTT
TRBJ1-2,TRBD1,.,TRBV10-3,CAIRGQGGHGYTF,TGTGCCATCAGGGGACAGGGAGGACATGGCTACACCTTC
TRBJ1-2,TRBD1,.,TRBV19,CASTPPGTGGSYGYTF,TGTGCCAGTACCCCCCCCGGGACAGGGGGCAGCTATGGCTACACCTTC
TRBJ2-1,TRBD1,.,TRBV27,CASSWGPQGGNEQFF,TGTGCCAGCAGTTGGGGGCCACAGGGGGGCAATGAGCAGTTCTTC
TRBJ2-5,TRBD1,.,TRBV19,CASSTDRAAETQYF,TGTGCCAGTAGTACCGACAGGGCCGCAGAGACCCAGTACTTC
TRBJ2-2,.,.,TRBV19,CASSMDRVGRELFF,TGTGCCAGTAGTATGGACCGGGTGGGGAGGGAGCTGTTTTTT
TRBJ2-4,.,.,TRBV5-5,CASTPSTLAKNIQYF,TGTGCCAGCACCCCTTCCACCTTAGCCAAAAACATTCAGTACTTC
TRBJ1-5,.,once,TRBV16,CASSQGEGGNQPQHF,TGTGCCAGCAGCCAAGGGGAAGGGGGCAATCAGCCCCAGCATTTT
TRBJ2-5,TRBD1,.,TRBV18,CASSATSGTGGLETQYF,TGTGCCAGCTCAGCTACGTCCGGGACAGGGGGCTTAGAGACCCAGTACTTC
TRBJ1-2,TRBD1,once,TRBV6-1,CASILTGTNYGYTF,TGTGCCAGCATCTTGACAGGGACTAACTATGGCTACACCTTC
TRBJ1-4,.,once,TRBV11-2,CASSSSWRNEKLFF,TGTGCCAGCAGCTCCTCGTGGCGTAATGAAAAACTGTTTTTT
TRBJ1-5,.,few,TRBV19,CASSKQRFGPQHF,TGTGCCAGTAGTAAACAACGATTCGGGCCCCAGCATTTT
TRBJ2-1,.,.,TRBV6-1,CASSEGANEQFF,TGTGCCAGCAGTGAAGGGGCTAATGAGCAGTTCTTC
TRBJ1-5,.,.,TRBV27,CASSLMTGANQPQHF,TGTGCCAGCAGTTTAATGACAGGCGCCAATCAGCCCCAGCATTTT
TRBJ2-5,TRBD2,few,TRBV5-6,CASSPGTSGRRIGETQYF,TGTGCCAGCAGTCCCGGGACTAGCGGGAGAAGGATAGGGGAGACCCAGTACTTC
TRBJ1-5,TRBD1,once,TRBV4-1,CASSRSTGWNQPQHF,TGCGCCAGCAGCCGTTCGACAGGGTGGAATCAGCCCCAGCATTTT
TRBJ1-4,.,.,TRBV6-6,CASSYRHREKLFF,TGTGCCAGCAGTTACCGCCACAGGGAAAAACTGTTTTTT
TRBJ2-2,.,.,TRBV19,CASSPLLASYSTGELFF,TGTGCCAGTAGTCCTCTCCTAGCTTCCTATAGCACCGGGGAGCTGTTTTTT
TRBJ1-4,.,.,TRBV7-2,CASSRDSNEKLFF,TGTGCCAGCAGCCGTGACAGTAATGAAAAACTGTTTTTT
TRBJ1-3,.,.,TRBV7-2,CASSFAPMTGNTIYF,TGTGCCAGCAGCTTTGCCCCCATGACTGGAAACACCATATATTTT
TRBJ1-6,.,.,TRBV7-2,CASSFGQPHSPLHF,TGTGCCAGCAGCTTCGGACAGCCGCATTCACCCCTCCACTTT
TRBJ2-7,TRBD1,.,TRBV6-5,CASRSRTGGSYEQYF,TGTGCCAGCAGGTCCCGGACAGGGGGTTCCTACGAGCAGTACTTC
TRBJ1-5,TRBD1,.,TRBV7-2,CASSLVGTDNQPQHF,TGTGCCAGCAGCTTAGTTGGGACAGACAATCAGCCCCAGCATTTT
TRBJ2-1,TRBD2,few,TRBV7-3,CASSPRTSGSHEQFF,TGTGCCAGCAGCCCAAGGACTAGCGGGAGTCATGAGCAGTTCTTC
TRBJ2-3,.,.,TRBV11-2,CASSLERGTDTQYF,TGTGCCAGCAGCTTAGAAAGAGGCACAGATACGCAGTATTTT
TRBJ2-1,.,once,TRBV6-5,CASSAPGPGENEQFF,TGTGCCAGCAGTGCCCCGGGGCCAGGGGAAAATGAGCAGTTCTTC
TRBJ1-4,.,.,TRBV7-9,CASTMWPNNEKLFF,TGTGCCAGCACCATGTGGCCCAATAATGAAAAACTGTTTTTT
TRBJ2-5,.,.,TRBV10-3,CAISAYTGQETQYF,TGTGCCATCAGTGCTTACACCGGGCAAGAGACCCAGTACTTC
TRBJ1-5,.,.,TRBV5-6,CASSFPGEDQPQHF,TGTGCCAGCAGCTTTCCAGGGGAGGATCAGCCCCAGCATTTT
TRBJ1-4,.,once,TRBV28,CASSSQDSATNEKLFF,TGTGCCAGCAGTTCACAGGACAGTGCAACTAATGAAAAACTGTTTTTT
TRBJ1-5,.,.,TRBV19,CASSIGRGYSNQPQHF,TGTGCCAGTAGTATAGGGCGGGGGTATAGCAATCAGCCCCAGCATTTT
TRBJ2-1,TRBD1,few,TRBV11-2,CASSLEGDRAYNEQFF,TGTGCCAGCAGCTTAGAAGGGGACAGGGCCTACAATGAGCAGTTCTTC
TRBJ1-2,.,few,TRBV6-1,CASSDRGVRHGYTF,TGTGCCAGCAGTGATAGGGGTGTTCGTCATGGCTACACCTTC
TRBJ2-5,TRBD2,.,TRBV5-4,CASSPQGGGVETQYF,TGTGCCAGCAGTCCCCAGGGCGGGGGGGTAGAGACCCAGTACTTC
TRBJ2-3,TRBD2,few,TRBV2,CASSEAGLAGSADTQYF,TGTGCCAGCAGTGAAGCGGGACTAGCGGGAAGTGCAGATACGCAGTATTTT
TRBJ2-3,TRBD1,.,TRBV28,CASSTSGTGGDTQYF,TGTGCCAGCAGTACCTCCGGGACAGGGGGGGATACGCAGTATTTT
TRBJ2-2,TRBD1,.,TRBV27,CASSSGTENTGELFF,TGTGCCAGCAGTTCCGGGACAGAGAACACCGGGGAGCTGTTTTTT
TRBJ2-1,.,.,TRBV5-1,CASSLPASANEQFF,TGCGCCAGCAGCCTACCAGCGAGTGCCAATGAGCAGTTCTTC
TRBJ2-5,.,once,TRBV19,CASSGRAGAGETQYF,TGTGCCAGTAGCGGACGTGCGGGGGCCGGCGAGACCCAGTACTTC
TRBJ1-3,.,.,TRBV7-4,CASSFTGFGNTIYF,TGTGCCAGCAGCTTTACAGGGTTTGGAAACACCATATATTTT
TRBJ1-5,.,.,TRBV5-6,CASSLGGVLRNQPQHF,TGTGCCAGCAGCTTGGGCGGGGTTTTGCGGAATCAGCCCCAGCATTTT
TRBJ1-2,.,.,TRBV5-1,CASRMSGTPRSGYTF,TGCGCCAGCAGAATGTCCGGGACCCCACGGAGTGGCTACACCTTC
TRBJ1-3,TRBD1,.,TRBV18,CASSQGTGDGNTIYF,TGTGCCAGCTCACAAGGAACAGGGGATGGAAACACCATATATTTT
TRBJ2-1,.,.,TRBV7-2,CASSLAAGEQFF,TGTGCCAGCAGCTTAGCTGCTGGCGAGCAGTTCTTC
TRBJ2-7,TRBD2,.,TRBV7-9,CASSSSSGGSFYEQYF,TGTGCCAGCAGCTCTTCTAGCGGGGGGTCGTTCTACGAGCAGTACTTC
TRBJ1-1,TRBD1,.,TRBV5-1,CASSPDRGRTEAFF,TGCGCCAGCAGCCCAGACAGGGGGCGGACTGAAGCTTTCTTT
TRBJ1-1,.,.,TRBV5-6,CASSLRGTEAFF,TGTGCCAGTAGCTTGAGGGGTACTGAAGCTTTCTTT